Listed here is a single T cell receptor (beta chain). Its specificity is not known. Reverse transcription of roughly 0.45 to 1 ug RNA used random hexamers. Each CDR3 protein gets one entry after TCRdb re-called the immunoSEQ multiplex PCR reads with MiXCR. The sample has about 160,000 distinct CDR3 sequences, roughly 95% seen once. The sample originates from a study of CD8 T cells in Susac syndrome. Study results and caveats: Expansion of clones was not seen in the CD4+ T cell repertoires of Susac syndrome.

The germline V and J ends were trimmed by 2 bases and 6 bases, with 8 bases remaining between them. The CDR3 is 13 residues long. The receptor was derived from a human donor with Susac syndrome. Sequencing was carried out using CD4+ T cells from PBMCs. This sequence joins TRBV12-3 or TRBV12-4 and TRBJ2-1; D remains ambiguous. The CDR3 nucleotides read TGTGCCAGCAGTTTACAGCTCGGCAATGAGCAGTTCTTC. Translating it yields CASSLQLGNEQFF.